Presented here are 27 T cell receptor beta chains from one specimen sequenced in a study of a mutant IDH1 vaccine in newly diagnosed glioma. These receptors' antigens are unknown. The time point here: week 11, during vaccination. Each dose delivered 300 ug of mutant IDH1 20-mer peptide subcutaneously with imiquimod. Sequencing was performed with immunoSEQ multiplex PCR; in TCRdb, only in-frame clones are kept and a portion is missing. The sample carries around 57,000 clones, 75% to 90% recorded once. Sequencing used PBMCs, obtained from a glioma patient whose treatment included an IDH1 peptide vaccine. Receptor source: a man aged 40-49 years with glioma.

This chain uses TRBV28 with TRBJ1-1; D is unclear. Germline CDR1 reads MDHEN; CDR2 reads SYDVKM. The CDR3 loop spans 14 amino acids. Trimming left V 5 bases short and J 0 bases short, with 10 bases between. The chain's CDR3 is CASSLMQVNTEAFF. The CDR3 region has the DNA TGTGCCAGCAGTCTCATGCAGGTGAACACTGAAGCTTTCTTT.

The J gene is TRBJ2-2, the V gene TRBV5-6; D may match TRBD1 or TRBD2 (5 bases each). V lost 4 bases and J lost 3, with 10 bases in between. CDR1 is SGHDT, CDR2 YYEEEE, per germline. The CDR3 spans 14 residues. The CDR3 DNA is TGTGCCAGCAGCCAGGGACGGTACACCGGGGAGCTGTTTTTT. As protein: CASSQGRYTGELFF.

This clone was observed a single time. The genes are TRBV6-5 and TRBJ1-2, with TRBD1 as a possible D gene (5 bases). Germline CDR1 and CDR2: MNHEY and SVGAGI. Trimming cost V 0 bases and J 4 bases, with 6 bases left between them. The CDR3 contains 13 residues. CDR3 sequence: CASSYSQGYGYTF. The DNA for the CDR3 is TGTGCCAGCAGTTACTCGCAGGGCTATGGCTACACCTTC.

This clone appeared once. The rearrangement uses TRBV5-8 and TRBJ2-1; 7 bases map to TRBD2. Trimming cost V 4 bases and J 0 bases; bases outside gene matches: 10. The CDR3 extends over 17 amino acids. CDR1 SGHTS and CDR2 YDEGEE come from the germline V gene. Here the CDR3 reads CASSLGVGGSSYNEQFF. The CDR3 DNA reads as TGTGCCAGCAGCCTGGGGGTCGGGGGGAGCTCCTACAATGAGCAGTTCTTC.

The chain has TRBV19 and TRBJ1-1; D unclear. Germline-derived CDR1 and CDR2 are LNHDA and SQIVND (reference sequence). V was pared by 6 bases and J by 1 base, with 12 bases between. The CDR3 has 14 amino acids. CDR3 loop: CASRHLAGNTEAFF. The CDR3 DNA follows: TGTGCCAGTAGACACCTCGCAGGGAACACTGAAGCTTTCTTT.

This clone turned up a few times. CDR3 in amino acids: CASSFKTGSNYGYTF. The CDR3 region has the DNA TGCGCCAGCAGCTTCAAGACAGGGAGTAACTATGGCTACACCTTC. The chain has TRBV5-1 and TRBJ1-2, with 7 bases fitting TRBD1. The ends lost 2 bases at V and 1 base at J; junction bases unmatched: 5. The CDR3 is 15 amino acids. Germline assignment: CDR1 SGHRS and CDR2 YFSETQ. The full variable domain, completed using reference TRBV5-1 and TRBJ1-2, is KAGVTQTPRYLIKTRGQQVTLSCSPISGHRSVSWYQQTPGQGLQFLFEYFSETQRNKGNFPGRFSGRQFSNSRSEMNVSTLELGDSALYLCASSFKTGSNYGYTFGSGTRLTVV.

V usage is TRBV4-3 and J usage is TRBJ2-2; 7 nucleotides agree with TRBD1. Germline loops: CDR1 LGHNA, CDR2 YSLEER. This CDR3 has 15 amino acids. J was trimmed by 1 base and V by 7 bases; bases with no gene match: 6. The CDR3 here is CASTRDSVNTGELFF. The DNA for the CDR3 is TGCGCCAGCACCCGGGACAGTGTGAACACCGGGGAGCTGTTTTTT.

The chain uses TRBV12-2 and TRBJ1-5; the table's D call of TRBD1 was not tested on the DNA. TRBV12-2 is a pseudogene segment. The CDR3 has 18 residues. CDR3 amino acids: CASRLVKMGTEGNQPQHF. CDR3 DNA sequence: TGTGCAAGTCGCTTAGTCAAGATGGGGACAGAGGGCAATCAGCCCCAGCATTTT.

This rearrangement joins TRBV5-1 to TRBJ1-1; weak D call: TRBD1 (5 bases). V was shortened by 3 bases and J by 1 base, with 10 bases between the two germline ends. This CDR3 has 14 residues. Germline values: CDR1 SGHRS, CDR2 YFSETQ. CDR3 residues: CASSWDGWNTEAFF. CDR3 bases: TGCGCCAGCAGCTGGGACGGGTGGAACACTGAAGCTTTCTTT.

The rearrangement uses TRBV2 and TRBJ2-3; 9 bases line up with TRBD2. V lost 8 bases to trimming and J lost 0 bases; unmatched junction nucleotides: 6. The CDR3 contains 15 residues. Germline CDR1 reads SNHLY; CDR2 reads FYNNEI. DNA for the CDR3: TGTGCCAGCCAACGACTAGCGGCAAGCACAGATACGCAGTATTTT. It is translated as CASQRLAASTDTQYF.

V usage is TRBV4-3 and J usage is TRBJ2-1; perhaps TRBD1 as D (6 bases). The V end lost 4 bases, the J end lost 8 bases, and 24 bases lay between the germline ends. CDR3 length equals 17 residues. CDR1 is LGHNA and CDR2 is YSLEER in the germline V gene. In nucleotides, the CDR3 is TGCGCCAGCAGCCCTGGGCATGGAGCTGCCAGGGGCGATGAGCAGTTCTTC. Protein product: CASSPGHGAARGDEQFF.

This rearrangement joins TRBV19 to TRBJ2-1, with D perhaps given as TRBD1 or TRBD2 (6 bases each). V dropped 4 bases and J dropped 0 bases, with 10 bases sitting between them. Germline CDR1 LNHDA, CDR2 SQIVND (reference sequence). The CDR3 spans 15 residues. The CDR3 here is CASSRGAASYNEQFF. The CDR3 region has the DNA TGTGCCAGTAGTAGGGGGGCGGCCTCCTACAATGAGCAGTTCTTC.

The V gene is TRBV11-2, the J gene TRBJ2-7; D is tentatively TRBD1 or TRBD2 (6 bases each). From germline, CDR1 is SGHAT and CDR2 FQNNGV. This CDR3 region has 14 residues. Trimming cost V 2 bases and J 9 bases, with 17 bases left between them. The CDR3 protein is CASSLSGALMGQYV. The DNA for the CDR3 is TGTGCCAGCAGCTTATCGGGGGCCCTGATGGGGCAGTACGTC.

The chain recombines TRBV28 with TRBJ1-3; perhaps TRBD1 as D (6 bases). V lost 4 bases and J lost 8, with 18 bases in between. The CDR3 consists of 15 residues. CDR1 is MDHEN and CDR2 is SYDVKM in the germline V gene. This chain's CDR3 is CASSSRGQSGDTIYF. The DNA of the CDR3 is TGTGCCAGCAGTTCAAGGGGACAAAGTGGGGACACCATATATTTT.

The chain's CDR3 is CASSSSGAARSSGNTIYF. The CDR3 DNA reads as TGTGCCAGCAGCTCATCGGGGGCAGCGAGAAGCTCTGGAAACACCATATATTTT. The chain has TRBV9 and TRBJ1-3, with D tentatively TRBD1 (6 bases). The germline V and J ends were trimmed by 4 bases and 0 bases, with 20 bases remaining between them. CDR1 SGDLS and CDR2 YYNGEE come from the germline V gene. This CDR3 is 18 amino acids long.

This rearrangement joins TRBV28 to TRBJ1-5; 7 nucleotides line up with TRBD1. V lost 6 bases and J lost 4; bases outside the gene matches: 9. Germline V lookup: CDR1 MDHEN, CDR2 SYDVKM. This CDR3 is 15 amino acids long. As DNA, the CDR3 is TGTGCCAGCAGGACGATGGGACAGCTGAATCAGCCCCAGCATTTT. Its translation: CASRTMGQLNQPQHF. Combining the CDR3 with reference TRBV28 and TRBJ1-5 gives the whole variable domain DVKVTQSSRYLVKRTGEKVFLECVQDMDHENMFWYRQDPGLGLRLIYFSYDVKMKEKGDIPEGYSVSREKKERFSLILESASTNQTSMYLCASRTMGQLNQPQHFGDGTRLSIL.

The chain is built from TRBV6-1 and TRBJ1-2, with 9 bases matching TRBD1. V gave up 0 bases and J gave up 4 bases; unmatched junction bases: 3. The CDR3 totals 15 residues. Germline assignment: CDR1 MNHNS and CDR2 SASEGT. The CDR3 region has the DNA TGTGCCAGCAGTGAAGCGGGGACAGGGATCTATGGCTACACCTTC. Amino acids: CASSEAGTGIYGYTF.

The chain is built from TRBV10-3 and TRBJ2-1; D perhaps matches TRBD1 (5 bases). Trimming took 0 bases from V and 9 from J, leaving 15 bases between them. Germline CDR1 reads ENHRY; CDR2 reads SYGVKD. The CDR3 contains 15 residues. The DNA of the CDR3 is TGTGCCATCAGTGAGTCGGGGCTAAACCCCAGTGAGCAGTTCTTC. Protein sequence: CAISESGLNPSEQFF.

This clone came up once. V gene TRBV9 combines with J gene TRBJ2-1, with TRBD2 identical over 10 bases. The ends lost 0 bases at V and 0 bases at J; junction bases unmatched: 12. From germline, CDR1 is SGDLS and CDR2 YYNGEE. CDR3 length: 20 amino acids. CDR3 amino acids: CASSVGTFSGRPRSYNEQFF. CDR3 in DNA: TGTGCCAGCAGCGTAGGGACCTTTAGCGGGAGGCCCCGCTCCTACAATGAGCAGTTCTTC. Filled out from reference TRBV9 and TRBJ2-1, the complete variable domain reads DSGVTQTPKHLITATGQRVTLRCSPRSGDLSVYWYQQSLDQGLQFLIQYYNGEERAKGNILERFSAQQFPDLHSELNLSSLELGDSALYFCASSVGTFSGRPRSYNEQFFGPGTRLTVL.

This clone was found once. The V and J genes are TRBV9 and TRBJ2-5; D remains ambiguous. Per germline, CDR1 SGDLS and CDR2 YYNGEE. V was pared by 0 bases and J by 0 bases, with 0 bases between. This CDR3 has 12 residues. The CDR3 reads CASSVDQETQYF. DNA for the CDR3: TGTGCCAGCAGCGTAGACCAAGAGACCCAGTACTTC.

The chain uses TRBV25-1 and TRBJ2-7; the D gene could be TRBD1 or TRBD2 (5 bases each). Germline assignment: CDR1 MGHDK and CDR2 SYGVNS. This CDR3 contains 14 residues. The ends were cut back, 5 bases at V and 1 base at J, with 12 bases in the middle. CDR3 residues: CASSHWGTSYEQYF. DNA of the CDR3: TGTGCCAGCAGTCACTGGGGGACGTCCTACGAGCAGTACTTC.

The chain is built from TRBV18 and TRBJ1-3; D is unclear. The CDR3 has 14 residues. Between the trimmed V and J ends, which lost 0 bases and 0 bases, there was a span of 3 bases. Germline V lookup: CDR1 KGHSH, CDR2 LQKENI. The CDR3 DNA sequence: TGTGCCAGCTCACCACCGATCTCTGGAAACACCATATATTTT. Translated: CASSPPISGNTIYF.

CDR3 sequence (DNA): TGTGCCAGCAGCCTGGGGACAGGGGATAGAGAGACCCAGTACTTC. This translates into CASSLGTGDRETQYF. The chain recombines TRBV4-2 with TRBJ2-5, with 10 positions matching TRBD1. CDR1 is LGHNA and CDR2 is YNFKEQ in the germline V gene. This CDR3 has 15 residues. The junction had 6 bases not matched to a gene; V was cut back by 4 bases and J by 4 bases.

The chain carries TRBV28 and TRBJ2-3; TRBD1 matches at 10 bases. Germline CDR1 reads MDHEN; CDR2 reads SYDVKM. V gave up 6 bases and J gave up 5 bases; unmatched junction bases: 11. The CDR3 consists of 16 residues. The CDR3 DNA is TGTGCCAGCAGCTTGGTCCGGACAGGGGGATTAGATACGCAGTATTTT. Amino acid sequence: CASSLVRTGGLDTQYF.

The chain joins TRBV5-1 to TRBJ2-3; tentatively, D is TRBD1 or TRBD2 (6 bases each). The CDR3 has 16 amino acids. V lost 0 bases and J lost 4, with 15 bases in between. The germline V gene has CDR1 SGHRS and CDR2 YFSETQ. This CDR3 reads CASSLAVVRGPDTQYF. The DNA for the CDR3 is TGCGCCAGCAGCTTGGCCGTAGTCCGGGGGCCAGATACGCAGTATTTT.

The chain recombines TRBV29-1 with TRBJ1-1, with D hard to call. Per germline, CDR1 SQVTM and CDR2 ANQGSEA. The CDR3 extends over 13 amino acids. Trimming took off 4 bases at V and 5 bases at J, with 14 bases between the two ends. The CDR3 coding sequence is TGCAGCGTTGCGGAACACCTGGGGACTGAAGCTTTCTTT. This codes for CSVAEHLGTEAFF.

As for this clone: The junction shows a germline mismatch at one end, possibly a read error. The CDR3 DNA reads as TGTGCTAGCAGCTTAGTGGCGGGAAGAGAGCAGTACTTC. Amino acids: CASSLVAGREQYF. The chain combines TRBV7-7 with TRBJ2-7; possible D gene TRBD2, 6 bases. There are 13 residues in the CDR3. Looked up from germline, CDR1 is SSHAT and CDR2 is FNYEAQ (reference sequence).